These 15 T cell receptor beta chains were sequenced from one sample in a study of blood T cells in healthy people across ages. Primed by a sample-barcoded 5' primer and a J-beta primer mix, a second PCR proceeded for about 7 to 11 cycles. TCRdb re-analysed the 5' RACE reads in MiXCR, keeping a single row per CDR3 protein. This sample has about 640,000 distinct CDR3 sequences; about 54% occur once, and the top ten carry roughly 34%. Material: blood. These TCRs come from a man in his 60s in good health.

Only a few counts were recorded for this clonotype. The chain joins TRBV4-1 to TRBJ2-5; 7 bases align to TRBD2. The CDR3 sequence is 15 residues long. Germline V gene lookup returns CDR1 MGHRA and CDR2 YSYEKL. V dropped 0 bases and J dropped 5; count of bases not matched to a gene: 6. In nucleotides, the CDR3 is TGCGCCAGCAGCCAAGATGGACGGGGAGGGGAGACCCAGTACTTC. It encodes CASSQDGRGGETQYF.

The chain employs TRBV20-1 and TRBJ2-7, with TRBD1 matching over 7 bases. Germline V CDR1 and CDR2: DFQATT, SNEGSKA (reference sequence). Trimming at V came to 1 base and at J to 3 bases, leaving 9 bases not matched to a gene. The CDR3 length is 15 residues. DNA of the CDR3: TGCAGTGCTAGAGTCAACAGGGGCTTTATCTACGAGCAGTACTTC. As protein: CSARVNRGFIYEQYF.

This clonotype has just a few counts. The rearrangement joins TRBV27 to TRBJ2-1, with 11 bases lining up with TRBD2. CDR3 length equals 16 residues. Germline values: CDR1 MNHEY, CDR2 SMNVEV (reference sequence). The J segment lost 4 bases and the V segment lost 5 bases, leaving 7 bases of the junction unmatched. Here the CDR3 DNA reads TGTGCCAGCAGTACCCTAGCGGGGGGCCTATACAATGAGCAGTTCTTC. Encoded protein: CASSTLAGGLYNEQFF.

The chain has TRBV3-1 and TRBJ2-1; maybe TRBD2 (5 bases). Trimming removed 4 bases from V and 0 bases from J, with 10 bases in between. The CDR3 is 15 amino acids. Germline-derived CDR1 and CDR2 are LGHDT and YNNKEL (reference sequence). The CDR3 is CASSPNRDSYNEQFF. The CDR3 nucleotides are TGTGCCAGCAGCCCTAATCGGGACTCCTACAATGAGCAGTTCTTC.

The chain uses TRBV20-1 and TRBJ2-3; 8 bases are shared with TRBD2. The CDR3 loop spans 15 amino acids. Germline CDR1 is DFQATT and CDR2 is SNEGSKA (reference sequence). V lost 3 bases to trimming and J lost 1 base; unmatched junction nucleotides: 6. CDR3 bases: TGCAGTGCTAGGACGGGGCGGGGGGGCACAGATACGCAGTATTTT. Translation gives CSARTGRGGTDTQYF.

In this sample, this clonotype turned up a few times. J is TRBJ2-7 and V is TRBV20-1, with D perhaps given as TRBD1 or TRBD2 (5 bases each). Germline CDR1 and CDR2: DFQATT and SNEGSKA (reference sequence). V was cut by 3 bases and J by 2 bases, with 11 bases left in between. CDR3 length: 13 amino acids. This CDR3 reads CSASRDEAYEQYF. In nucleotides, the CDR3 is TGCAGTGCTAGCCGGGACGAAGCCTACGAGCAGTACTTC.

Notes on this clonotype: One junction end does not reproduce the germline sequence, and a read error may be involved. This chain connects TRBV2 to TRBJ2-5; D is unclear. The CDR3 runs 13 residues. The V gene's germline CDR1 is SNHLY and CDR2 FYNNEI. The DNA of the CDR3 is TGTGTCAGCAGTGAGGCCTCCCAATGGACCCAGTACTTC. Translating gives CVSSEASQWTQYF.

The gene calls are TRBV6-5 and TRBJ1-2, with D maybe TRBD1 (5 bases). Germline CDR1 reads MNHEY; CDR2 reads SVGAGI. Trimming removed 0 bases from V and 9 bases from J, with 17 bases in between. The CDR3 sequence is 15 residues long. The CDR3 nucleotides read TGTGCCAGCAGTTACTCGAGGCAGGGTGATTTCAGCTACACCTTC. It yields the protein CASSYSRQGDFSYTF.

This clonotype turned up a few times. This chain's CDR3 is CASSQMAYGYTF. DNA of the CDR3: TGTGCCAGCAGCCAGATGGCCTATGGCTACACCTTC. The V and J genes are TRBV12-3 or TRBV12-4 and TRBJ1-2; D unclear. The CDR3 has 12 amino acids. The V end was cut by 6 bases, the J end by 4 bases, with 9 bases between.

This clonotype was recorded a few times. In DNA, the CDR3 is TGTGCCAGCAGCCCAGGACAGCCGAGATATGGCTACACCTTC. Protein sequence: CASSPGQPRYGYTF. The chain employs TRBV7-8 and TRBJ1-2; D possibly corresponds to TRBD1 (6 bases). Germline assignment: CDR1 SGHVS and CDR2 FQNEAQ. The CDR3 loop spans 14 amino acids. Trimming left V 5 bases short and J 5 bases short, with 15 bases between.

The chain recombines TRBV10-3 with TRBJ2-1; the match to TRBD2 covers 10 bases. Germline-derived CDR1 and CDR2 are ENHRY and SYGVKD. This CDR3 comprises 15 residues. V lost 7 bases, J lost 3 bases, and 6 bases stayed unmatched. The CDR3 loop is CAITSGGSIYNEQFF. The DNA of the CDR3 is TGTGCCATCACTAGCGGGGGTTCAATCTACAATGAGCAGTTCTTC.

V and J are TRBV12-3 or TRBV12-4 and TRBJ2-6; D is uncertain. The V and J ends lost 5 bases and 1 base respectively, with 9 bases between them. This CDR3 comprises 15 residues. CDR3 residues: CASSQNPSGANVLTF. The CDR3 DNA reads TGTGCCAGCAGTCAGAATCCATCTGGGGCCAACGTCCTGACTTTC.

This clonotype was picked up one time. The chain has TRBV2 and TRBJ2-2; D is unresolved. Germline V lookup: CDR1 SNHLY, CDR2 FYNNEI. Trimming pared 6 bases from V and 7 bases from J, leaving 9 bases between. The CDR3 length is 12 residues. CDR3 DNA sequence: TGTGCCAGCAGATACAGTGGCGGGGAGCTGTTTTTT. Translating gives CASRYSGGELFF.

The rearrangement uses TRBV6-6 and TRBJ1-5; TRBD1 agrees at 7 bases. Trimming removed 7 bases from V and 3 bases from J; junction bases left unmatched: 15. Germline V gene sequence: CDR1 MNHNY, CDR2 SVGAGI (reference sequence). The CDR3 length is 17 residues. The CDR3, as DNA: TGTGCCAGCAATCTTCACCCGGGACAGTCGTACAATCAGCCCCAGCATTTT. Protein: CASNLHPGQSYNQPQHF.

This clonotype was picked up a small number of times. CDR3 residues: CASRLLPDTQYF. The CDR3 DNA sequence: TGTGCCAGCAGACTCCTCCCCGATACGCAGTATTTT. This chain uses TRBV6-6 with TRBJ2-3, with unresolved D. The length of the CDR3 is 12 residues. Germline CDR1 MNHNY, CDR2 SVGAGI (reference sequence). Trimming took off 6 bases at V and 6 bases at J, with 10 bases between the two ends.